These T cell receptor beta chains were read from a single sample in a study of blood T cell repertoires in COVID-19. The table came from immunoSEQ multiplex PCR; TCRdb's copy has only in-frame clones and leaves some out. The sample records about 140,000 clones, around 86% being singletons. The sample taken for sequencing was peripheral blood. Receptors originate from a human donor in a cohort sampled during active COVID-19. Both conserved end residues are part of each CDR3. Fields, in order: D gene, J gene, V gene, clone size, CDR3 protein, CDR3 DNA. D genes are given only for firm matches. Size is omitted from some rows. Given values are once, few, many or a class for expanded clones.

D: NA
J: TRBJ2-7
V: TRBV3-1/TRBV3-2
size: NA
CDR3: CASSQDLSTVYSYEQYF
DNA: TGTGCCAGCAGCCAAGACCTCTCAACGGTTTACTCCTACGAGCAGTACTTC

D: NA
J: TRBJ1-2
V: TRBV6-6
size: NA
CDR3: CASSYEGQQYGYTF
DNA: TGTGCCAGCAGTTACGAAGGACAGCAGTATGGCTACACCTTC

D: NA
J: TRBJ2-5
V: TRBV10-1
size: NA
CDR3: CASRESRTAKETQYF
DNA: TGCGCCAGCAGGGAATCGAGGACAGCGAAAGAGACCCAGTACTTC

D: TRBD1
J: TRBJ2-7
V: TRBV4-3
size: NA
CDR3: CASSQDWPGGSYEQYF
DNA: TGCGCCAGCAGCCAAGATTGGCCAGGGGGCTCCTACGAGCAGTACTTC

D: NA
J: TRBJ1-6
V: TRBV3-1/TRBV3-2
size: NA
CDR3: CASSQEFSGYSPLHF
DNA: TGTGCCAGCAGCCAAGAGTTTTCAGGTTATTCACCCCTCCACTTT

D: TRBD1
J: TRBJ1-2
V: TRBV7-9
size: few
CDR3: CASSLGQGVYGYTF
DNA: TGTGCCAGCAGCCTTGGACAGGGAGTCTATGGCTACACCTTC

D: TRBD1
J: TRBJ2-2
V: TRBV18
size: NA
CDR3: CASSQGQANTGELFF
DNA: TGTGCCAGCTCACAGGGACAGGCGAACACCGGGGAGCTGTTTTTT

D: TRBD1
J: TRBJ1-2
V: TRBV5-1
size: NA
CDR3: CASSSGLGQGADGYTF
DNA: TGCGCCAGCAGCTCCGGACTGGGACAGGGGGCGGATGGCTACACCTTC

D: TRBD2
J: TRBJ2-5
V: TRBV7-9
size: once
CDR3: CASTKRTSGREQETQYF
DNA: TGTGCCAGCACCAAACGGACTAGCGGGAGGGAACAAGAGACCCAGTACTTC

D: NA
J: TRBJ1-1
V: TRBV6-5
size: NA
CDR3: CASSNGLVYTEAFF
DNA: TGTGCCAGCAGTAACGGTTTGGTCTACACTGAAGCTTTCTTT

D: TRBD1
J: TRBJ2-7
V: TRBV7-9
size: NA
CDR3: CASRRQGASYEQYF
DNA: TGTGCCAGCAGGCGGCAGGGGGCCTCCTACGAGCAGTACTTC

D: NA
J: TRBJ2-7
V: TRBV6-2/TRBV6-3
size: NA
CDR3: CASSYSTGQGWIAVSYEQYF
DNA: TGTGCCAGCAGTTACTCGACAGGACAAGGGTGGATAGCTGTCTCCTACGAGCAGTACTTC

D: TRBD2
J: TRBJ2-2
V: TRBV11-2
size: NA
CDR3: CASSPRVSGSPGELFF
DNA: TGTGCCAGCAGCCCCCGGGTTAGCGGGAGCCCCGGGGAGCTGTTTTTT

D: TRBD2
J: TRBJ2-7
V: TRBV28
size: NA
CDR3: CASSFRARGGRTYEQYF
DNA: TGTGCCAGCAGTTTTAGGGCAAGGGGCGGGAGGACCTACGAGCAGTACTTC

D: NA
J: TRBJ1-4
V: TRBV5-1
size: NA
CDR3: CASSLASRQGANEKLFF
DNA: TGCGCCAGCAGCTTGGCGTCCCGGCAGGGCGCTAATGAAAAACTGTTTTTT

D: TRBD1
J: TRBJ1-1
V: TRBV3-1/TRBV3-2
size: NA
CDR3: CASSFRSRGDTEAFF
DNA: TGTGCCAGCAGCTTCCGAAGCAGGGGGGACACTGAAGCTTTCTTT

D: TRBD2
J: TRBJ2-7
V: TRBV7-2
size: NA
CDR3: CASSLPAGGEQYF
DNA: TGTGCCAGCAGCTTACCGGCGGGAGGCGAGCAGTACTTC

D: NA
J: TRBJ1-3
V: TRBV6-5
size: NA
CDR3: CASMTTGSGNTIYF
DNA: TGTGCCAGCATGACGACGGGCTCTGGAAACACCATATATTTT

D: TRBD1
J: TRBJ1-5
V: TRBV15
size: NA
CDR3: CATSRVRDRGPNQPQHF
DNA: TGTGCCACCAGCAGAGTTCGGGACAGGGGGCCCAATCAGCCCCAGCATTTT

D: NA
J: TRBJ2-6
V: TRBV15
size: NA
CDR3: CATSRDRPGTILSGANVLTF
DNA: TGTGCCACCAGCAGAGATCGGCCAGGGACAATCCTCTCTGGGGCCAACGTCCTGACTTTC

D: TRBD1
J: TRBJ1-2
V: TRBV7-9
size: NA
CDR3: CASSLGQSYYGYTF
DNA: TGTGCCAGCAGCTTGGGACAGTCATACTATGGCTACACCTTC

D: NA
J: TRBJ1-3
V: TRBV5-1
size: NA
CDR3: CASSLGGARGSGNTIYF
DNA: TGCGCCAGCAGCTTGGGGGGCGCCAGGGGCTCTGGAAACACCATATATTTT

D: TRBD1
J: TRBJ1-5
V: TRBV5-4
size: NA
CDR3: CASSEGQGSNQPQHF
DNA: TGTGCCAGCAGCGAGGGACAGGGGAGTAATCAGCCCCAGCATTTT

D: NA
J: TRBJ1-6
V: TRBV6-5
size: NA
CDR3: CAGQSSYNSPLHF
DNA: TGTGCCGGACAGAGCTCCTATAATTCACCCCTCCACTTT

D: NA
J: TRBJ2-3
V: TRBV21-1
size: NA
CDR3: CASSKDSGASTDTQYF
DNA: TGTGCCAGCAGCAAAGATAGCGGGGCTAGCACAGATACGCAGTATTTT

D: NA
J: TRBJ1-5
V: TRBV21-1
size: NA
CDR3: CASSKTRGSNQPQHF
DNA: TGTGCCAGCAGCAAAACCCGGGGTAGCAATCAGCCCCAGCATTTT

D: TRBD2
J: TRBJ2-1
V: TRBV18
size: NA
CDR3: CASSPRASGISYNEQFF
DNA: TGTGCCAGCTCACCAAGGGCTAGCGGGATCTCCTACAATGAGCAGTTCTTC

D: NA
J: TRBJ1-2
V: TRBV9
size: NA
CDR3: CASSPSGRRGNYGYTF
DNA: TGTGCCAGCAGCCCGAGCGGTCGTAGGGGGAACTATGGCTACACCTTC

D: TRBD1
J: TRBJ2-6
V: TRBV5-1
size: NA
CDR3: CASSLQGARGANVLTF
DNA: TGCGCCAGCAGCCTCCAGGGGGCGCGTGGGGCCAACGTCCTGACTTTC

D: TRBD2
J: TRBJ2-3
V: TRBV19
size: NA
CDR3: CASSQNWDGRAMLADTQYF
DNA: TGTGCCAGTAGCCAAAATTGGGACGGGAGGGCCATGTTGGCAGATACGCAGTATTTT

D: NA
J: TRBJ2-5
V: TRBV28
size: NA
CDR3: CASSLWAAPETQYF
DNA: TGTGCCAGCAGTTTATGGGCGGCCCCGGAGACCCAGTACTTC

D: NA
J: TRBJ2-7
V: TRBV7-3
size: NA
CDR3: CASSLLLAPGGYEQYF
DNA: TGTGCCAGCAGCTTACTCCTGGCTCCCGGGGGCTACGAGCAGTACTTC

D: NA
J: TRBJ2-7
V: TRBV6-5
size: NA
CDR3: CASSYSSTHRIEQYF
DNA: TGTGCCAGCAGTTACAGTAGCACCCATCGCATCGAGCAGTACTTC

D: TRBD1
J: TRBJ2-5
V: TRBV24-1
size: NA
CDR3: CATSDFLGQGETQYF
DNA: TGTGCCACCAGTGACTTCCTGGGACAGGGTGAGACCCAGTACTTC

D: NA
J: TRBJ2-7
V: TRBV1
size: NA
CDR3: CTSSQEMGLAGDEQYF
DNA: TGCACCAGCAGCCAAGAAATGGGACTAGCGGGAGACGAGCAGTACTTC

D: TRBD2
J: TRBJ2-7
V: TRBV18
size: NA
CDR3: CASSRHQRSSGSGYEQYF
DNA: TGTGCCAGCTCACGACACCAGCGTAGTAGCGGGAGTGGGTACGAGCAGTACTTC

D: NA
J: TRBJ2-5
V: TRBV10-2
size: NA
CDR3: CASSETYGTGLGFGQETQYF
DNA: TGCGCCAGCAGTGAGACTTATGGGACAGGACTAGGGTTTGGTCAAGAGACCCAGTACTTC

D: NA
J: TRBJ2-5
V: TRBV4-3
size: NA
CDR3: CASSQDMRHQETQYF
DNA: TGCGCCAGCAGCCAAGATATGCGGCACCAAGAGACCCAGTACTTC

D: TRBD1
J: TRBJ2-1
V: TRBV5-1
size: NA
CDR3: CASSLVGQGIINEQFF
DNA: TGCGCCAGCAGCTTGGTTGGACAGGGGATTATCAATGAGCAGTTCTTC

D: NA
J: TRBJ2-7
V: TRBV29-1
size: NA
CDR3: CSVEAADSLDYEQYF
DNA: TGCAGCGTTGAGGCAGCGGACAGTCTGGACTACGAGCAGTACTTC

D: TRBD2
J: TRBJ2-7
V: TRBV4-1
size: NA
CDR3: CASSQEGLDGYEQYF
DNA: TGCGCCAGCAGCCAGGAGGGACTAGATGGCTACGAGCAGTACTTC